Below, 23 T cell receptor beta chains from the same sample are listed, as sequenced in a study of T cell changes during pregnancy in multiple sclerosis. TCRdb keeps only in-frame clones here, not all; method: immunoSEQ multiplex PCR. The sample lists approximately 100,000 clones, around 90% occurring once. Sequencing used peripheral blood, obtained in the second trimester of pregnancy. The source of these receptors is a female donor with multiple sclerosis, enrolled in a pregnancy study.

V and J are TRBV9 and TRBJ2-3, with 10 positions matching TRBD2. The germline V gene has CDR1 SGDLS and CDR2 YYNGEE. The J segment lost 4 bases and the V segment lost 3 bases, leaving 5 bases of the junction unmatched. The CDR3 covers 15 residues. The CDR3 region is CASSAGTSVADTQYF. DNA of the CDR3: TGTGCCAGCAGCGCCGGGACTAGCGTCGCAGATACGCAGTATTTT. Looking up the rest from reference TRBV9 and TRBJ2-3 gives the full variable domain: DSGVTQTPKHLITATGQRVTLRCSPRSGDLSVYWYQQSLDQGLQFLIQYYNGEERAKGNILERFSAQQFPDLHSELNLSSLELGDSALYFCASSAGTSVADTQYFGPGTRLTVL.

V is TRBV6-5 and J is TRBJ1-2, with D tentatively TRBD1 (6 bases). Germline V CDR1 and CDR2: MNHEY, SVGAGI. Between the trimmed V and J ends, which lost 6 bases and 3 bases, there was a span of 14 bases. The CDR3 totals 14 residues. The CDR3 here is CASSHRGGDYGYTF. CDR3 coding DNA: TGTGCCAGCAGCCATAGGGGGGGGGACTATGGCTACACCTTC.

The chain employs TRBV7-9 and TRBJ2-1; 12 bases are a match to TRBD2. Looked up from germline, CDR1 is SEHNR and CDR2 is FQNEAQ (reference sequence). The length of the CDR3 is 18 residues. Losses at the gene ends were 1 base for V and 4 bases for J; bases not matched to a gene: 8. The CDR3: CASSLVFASGRVYNEQFF. The CDR3 DNA sequence: TGTGCCAGCAGCTTAGTTTTCGCTAGCGGGAGGGTATACAATGAGCAGTTCTTC.

The chain combines TRBV28 with TRBJ1-2, with 9 bases lining up with TRBD1. Germline CDR1 MDHEN, CDR2 SYDVKM. V shed 2 bases and J 7 bases; nucleotides not matched to a gene: 11. This CDR3 has 16 amino acids. DNA of the CDR3: TGTGCCAGCAGTTTAATCGGGACAGGGCTGGTGTTTGGCTACACCTTC. This sequence encodes CASSLIGTGLVFGYTF.

The chain carries TRBV27 and TRBJ1-2; D call uncertain. V lost 2 bases to trimming and J lost 8 bases, with 15 bases between them. The CDR3 covers 14 residues. CDR1 MNHEY and CDR2 SMNVEV come from the germline V gene (reference sequence). The CDR3 here is CASSLASGADGYTF. The CDR3 region has the DNA TGTGCCAGCAGTTTAGCCTCGGGAGCGGACGGCTACACCTTC.

The rearrangement joins TRBV7-6 to TRBJ1-3; no clear D. V dropped 3 bases and J dropped 2 bases, with 8 bases sitting between them. This CDR3 has 14 residues. Germline CDR1 is SGHVS and CDR2 is FNYEAQ. CDR3 sequence (DNA): TGTGCCAGCAGCTTGGTCCTAACTGGAAACACCATATATTTT. Translation gives CASSLVLTGNTIYF.

The chain couples TRBV7-8 to TRBJ2-1; the D gene is possibly TRBD2 (6 bases). The CDR3 consists of 15 residues. Per the germline V gene, CDR1 is SGHVS and CDR2 is FQNEAQ. V dropped 3 bases and J dropped 7 bases, with 16 bases sitting between them. CDR3 region: CASSLRGRGRNEQFF. In DNA, the CDR3 is TGTGCCAGCAGCTTGAGAGGACGAGGGAGGAATGAGCAGTTCTTC.

The V gene is TRBV27, the J gene TRBJ2-7; 7 nucleotides line up with TRBD2. The CDR3 has 13 amino acids. Germline V gene sequence: CDR1 MNHEY, CDR2 SMNVEV (reference sequence). Unmatched junction bases numbered 9, after V lost 7 bases and J lost 6 bases. The CDR3 is CASNPLGGSEQYF. CDR3 sequence (DNA): TGTGCCAGCAACCCCCTCGGGGGGAGCGAGCAGTACTTC.

This rearrangement joins TRBV28 to TRBJ1-4, with D possibly being TRBD1 (6 bases). The CDR3 is 15 amino acids. V was clipped by 6 bases and J by 2 bases, with 13 bases between them. Germline CDR1 MDHEN, CDR2 SYDVKM. The CDR3 reads CASSPLGATNEKLFF. The CDR3 DNA reads as TGTGCCAGCAGCCCCCTGGGGGCGACTAATGAAAAACTGTTTTTT.

The chain uses TRBV10-3 and TRBJ2-1, with 9 bases aligning to TRBD2. Germline V gene data show CDR1 as ENHRY and CDR2 as SYGVKD. With 2 bases clipped from V and 7 bases from J, the junction kept 6 bases outside the gene matches. The CDR3 is made up of 15 amino acids. CDR3 protein: CAISERLAGWNEQFF. CDR3 coding DNA: TGTGCCATCAGTGAGCGGCTAGCGGGGTGGAATGAGCAGTTCTTC.

DNA of the CDR3: TGTGCCATCCTCGGCGGGACTGAAGCTTTCTTT. It translates to CAILGGTEAFF. This chain connects TRBV10-3 to TRBJ1-1; no clear D gene. The CDR3 loop spans 11 amino acids. V was trimmed by 8 bases and J by 5 bases, leaving 9 bases between them. Per the germline V gene, CDR1 is ENHRY and CDR2 is SYGVKD.

The chain combines TRBV29-1 with TRBJ2-1; no clear D. Deletions cut 5 bases from V and 7 bases from J, with 9 bases between. The CDR3 is 11 amino acids. Germline CDR1 reads SQVTM; CDR2 reads ANQGSEA. Written as DNA, the CDR3 is TGCAGCGTTTTGACTTTTAATGAGCAGTTCTTC. Encoded protein: CSVLTFNEQFF.

The chain is built from TRBV6-5 and TRBJ1-6; a possible D gene is TRBD1 (5 bases). The CDR3 has 14 amino acids. Germline values: CDR1 MNHEY, CDR2 SVGAGI. Trimming removed 6 bases from V and 10 bases from J, with 16 bases in between. CDR3 residues: CASRDSGSGSPLHF. The CDR3 bases are TGTGCCAGCAGAGATTCAGGGTCTGGATCACCCCTCCACTTT.

The V and J genes are TRBV7-2 and TRBJ2-1; 7 positions agree with TRBD2. Germline V lookup: CDR1 SGHTA, CDR2 FQGNSA. This CDR3 region has 16 residues. V lost 6 bases and J lost 8; bases outside the gene matches: 16. The DNA for the CDR3 is TGTGCCAGCAGGCCCGGGGTGGGGGAGGGCAGCGATGAGCAGTTCTTC. Translating it yields CASRPGVGEGSDEQFF.

The genes are TRBV6-1 and TRBJ2-7; 7 bases align to TRBD2. J lost 0 bases, V lost 2 bases, and 4 bases had no gene match. This CDR3 contains 15 residues. CDR1 is MNHNS and CDR2 is SASEGT in the germline V gene. The CDR3 DNA sequence: TGTGCCAGCAGTGAAACGGGAGGCCACTCCTACGAGCAGTACTTC. Protein product: CASSETGGHSYEQYF.

The chain couples TRBV9 to TRBJ2-3; possible D gene TRBD1, 5 bases. Germline V gene data show CDR1 as SGDLS and CDR2 as YYNGEE. There are 17 residues in the CDR3. The germline V and J ends were trimmed by 2 bases and 1 base, with 17 bases remaining between them. In DNA, the CDR3 is TGTGCCAGCAGCGTCCTATCCGACAGACGGGGCACAGATACGCAGTATTTT. The encoded protein is CASSVLSDRRGTDTQYF.

A remark on this clone: A single base separates this from a much larger clone, so it may be a read error. The rearrangement joins TRBV19 to TRBJ1-5; TRBD1 aligns across 7 bases. Germline V gives CDR1 LNHDA, CDR2 SQIVND (reference sequence). The CDR3 is 13 amino acids. Unmatched junction bases numbered 3, after V lost 4 bases and J lost 6 bases. CDR3 amino acids: CASSTDRIQPQHF. As DNA, the CDR3 is TGTGCCAGTAGTACGGACAGGATTCAGCCCCAGCATTTT.

The CDR3 DNA sequence: TGTGCCATCAGTGTACAGGGGGCGCAGCAGTCGATCCAGTATTTT. Translated, it gives CAISVQGAQQSIQYF. The chain uses TRBV10-3 and TRBJ2-3, with 9 nucleotides matching TRBD1. The junction had 14 bases not matched to a gene; V was cut back by 4 bases and J by 12 bases. Per the germline V gene, CDR1 is ENHRY and CDR2 is SYGVKD. The CDR3 has 15 amino acids.

The chain links TRBV7-2 to TRBJ2-2; 10 positions agree with TRBD1. The CDR3 runs 17 residues. Trimming cost V 5 bases and J 3 bases; bases outside gene matches: 9. Germline V gives CDR1 SGHTA, CDR2 FQGNSA. CDR3 sequence: CASSPRTGGVDTGELFF. CDR3 coding DNA: TGTGCCAGCAGCCCAAGGACAGGGGGGGTAGACACCGGGGAGCTGTTTTTT.

V is TRBV6-5 and J is TRBJ1-2; 7 nucleotides agree with TRBD1. V gave up 3 bases and J gave up 5 bases; unmatched junction bases: 9. CDR3 length: 15 residues. The germline CDR1 and CDR2 sequences are MNHEY and SVGAGI. The CDR3 bases are TGTGCCAGCAGTTATGGGTCGGGACAGATTTATGGCTACACCTTC. This encodes CASSYGSGQIYGYTF.

This clone was found once. This rearrangement joins TRBV28 to TRBJ1-1; D is perhaps TRBD1 (5 bases). CDR1 is MDHEN and CDR2 is SYDVKM in the germline V gene. The CDR3 length is 13 residues. The germline V and J ends were trimmed by 8 bases and 7 bases, with 17 bases remaining between them. The DNA for the CDR3 is TGTGCCAGCGGACTGGGAGGGGTCAGTGAAGCTTTCTTT. Amino acids: CASGLGGVSEAFF.

CDR3 bases: TGTGCCAGTAGTATGACAGTACAGAGCAATCAGCCCCAGCATTTT. Residues: CASSMTVQSNQPQHF. The chain carries TRBV19 and TRBJ1-5, with D perhaps matching TRBD1 (5 bases). The germline V gene encodes CDR1 LNHDA and CDR2 SQIVND (reference sequence). This CDR3 has 15 residues. V shed 3 bases and J shed 1 base, with 10 bases lying between them.

The genes are TRBV25-1 and TRBJ2-5; 8 positions agree with TRBD2. This CDR3 spans 14 amino acids. Trimming at V came to 4 bases and at J to 2 bases, leaving 3 bases not matched to a gene. The germline V gene has CDR1 MGHDK and CDR2 SYGVNS. The CDR3 sequence is CASSVAGIQETQYF. DNA for the CDR3: TGTGCCAGCAGTGTAGCGGGAATACAAGAGACCCAGTACTTC.